The present entry profiles one T cell receptor beta chain with its context. Its antigen remains unidentified. The PCR made use of 60 Vbeta and 13 Jbeta primers. The protocol was immunoSEQ multiplex PCR, while the TCRdb copy is restricted to in-frame clones and leaves out a portion. Of about 280,000 clones in the sample, around 90% were seen once. These data come from a study of cytomegalovirus exposure and HLA in healthy donors. Study-wide results and limits: Reportedly, TCR beta sequences accurately predicted HLA-A and HLA-B alleles in most subjects. Both high specificity and high sensitivity reportedly marked the classifier's diagnosis of cytomegalovirus status. Most sequenced TCRs were rare (though some public TCRs occurred in many donors). Trimming of TCR beta V- and J-genes showed a link, identified in a later analysis, to a missense DCLRE1C variant.

Sequencing was performed on PBMCs. The receptor comes from a woman aged 18-29 years in good health and CMV-seronegative.

The CDR3: CASSPNPTRQETQYF. CDR3 coding DNA: TGCGCCAGCAGCCCCAACCCGACACGTCAAGAGACCCAGTACTTC. J is TRBJ2-5 and V is TRBV5-1; D remains unclear. Between the trimmed V and J ends, which lost 4 bases and 2 bases, there was a span of 15 bases. The length of the CDR3 is 15 residues. Germline CDR1 and CDR2: SGHRS and YFSETQ.